This T cell receptor beta chain was captured by sequencing in a study of blood T cell repertoires in COVID-19. Study details: Sites in the United States, Italy and Spain provided acute and convalescent COVID-19 samples. PBMCs, B-cell-depleted T cells, or T cells were the source of the cDNA or gDNA that made up the material.

TCRdb's copy holds only in-frame clones and misses some; the assay was immunoSEQ multiplex PCR. The sample shows a few hundred thousand clones, approximately 85% of them seen only once. Trimming took 1 base from V and 5 from J, leaving 13 bases between them. Per germline, CDR1 SGHKS and CDR2 YYEKEE (reference sequence). The CDR3 length is 15 residues. The clonotype was recovered from a man aged 25 to 40 who had recovered from COVID-19. The chain carries TRBV5-5 and TRBJ2-1, with a tentative D call TRBD1 (6 bases). Sequencing was done on a sample of PBMCs or T cells enriched from blood (not recorded which). CDR3 protein: CASSLIPAGDNEQFF. As DNA, the CDR3 is TGTGCCAGCAGCTTGATCCCCGCAGGGGACAATGAGCAGTTCTTC. Looking up the rest from reference TRBV5-5 and TRBJ2-1 gives the full variable domain: DAGVTQSPTHLIKTRGQQVTLRCSPISGHKSVSWYQQVLGQGPQFIFQYYEKEERGRGNFPDRFSARQFPNYSSELNVNALLLGDSALYLCASSLIPAGDNEQFFGPGTRLTVL.